This entry lists 14 T cell receptor beta chains sequenced from one sample in a study of cytomegalovirus exposure and HLA in healthy donors. The PCR employed 60 Vbeta primers together with 13 Jbeta primers. Assay used: immunoSEQ multiplex PCR; TCRdb lists only in-frame clones, some missing. Seen here are about 140,000 clones, roughly 80% observed once, and the top ten hold approximately 5.1%. The sample was PBMCs. The receptors were sampled from a male donor in good health and CMV-seronegative.

CDR3 loop: CAWSVWGQGGHIQYF. DNA for the CDR3: TGTGCCTGGAGTGTATGGGGGCAGGGTGGGCACATTCAGTACTTC. The chain recombines TRBV30 with TRBJ2-4, with a tentative D call TRBD1 (6 bases). V was trimmed by 0 bases and J by 8 bases, leaving 17 bases between them. The germline CDR1 and CDR2 sequences are GTSNPN and SVGIG (reference sequence). The CDR3 consists of 15 residues.

The chain recombines TRBV4-2 with TRBJ1-2, with TRBD1 matching over 8 bases. Germline trimming cut 4 bases from V and 7 bases from J; bases unmatched to any gene: 11. The germline V gene encodes CDR1 LGHNA and CDR2 YNFKEQ. The CDR3 runs to 15 residues. The CDR3 protein is CASSPLDGQGIGYTF. The CDR3 nucleotides are TGTGCCAGCAGCCCTTTGGACGGACAGGGAATTGGCTACACCTTC.

The CDR3, as DNA: TGTGCCAGCCAGCCCGCTGACGCGGGGCATTTGGACACTGAAGCTTTCTTT. This sequence encodes CASQPADAGHLDTEAFF. The J gene is TRBJ1-1, the V gene TRBV11-2; D is perhaps TRBD1 (5 bases). Germline CDR1 SGHAT, CDR2 FQNNGV. The CDR3 is 17 amino acids. Trimming stripped 8 bases from V and 3 bases from J, with 25 bases between.

The sample holds one count of this clone. The chain links TRBV19 to TRBJ1-5; 10 bases are shared with TRBD1. Trimming removed 4 bases from V and 7 bases from J; junction bases left unmatched: 7. CDR1 is LNHDA and CDR2 is SQIVND in the germline V gene (reference sequence). This CDR3 spans 15 amino acids. Written as DNA, the CDR3 is TGTGCCAGTAGTACTAGCCGGGACAGGGGCCAGCCCCAGCATTTT. Translated, it gives CASSTSRDRGQPQHF.

The chain combines TRBV18 with TRBJ1-1; the D is unclear. There are 15 residues in the CDR3. The V end lost 2 bases, the J end lost 3 bases, and 13 bases lay between the germline ends. In germline, CDR1 is KGHSH, CDR2 LQKENI. The CDR3 DNA reads TGTGCCAGCTCACCAAGTCAGGCCTCTCACACTGAAGCTTTCTTT. Its translation is CASSPSQASHTEAFF.

This chain joins TRBV11-2 and TRBJ2-3, with 10 bases identical to TRBD2. Germline CDR1 is SGHAT and CDR2 is FQNNGV. There are 14 residues in the CDR3. V gave up 8 bases and J gave up 5 bases; unmatched junction bases: 7. The CDR3 protein is CASAQRGGRDTQYF. CDR3 DNA sequence: TGTGCCAGCGCCCAGCGGGGGGGCCGAGATACGCAGTATTTT.

The chain links TRBV29-1 to TRBJ1-4; the D is unclear. Deletions cut 2 bases from V and 1 base from J, with 8 bases between. Per germline, CDR1 SQVTM and CDR2 ANQGSEA. The CDR3 has 14 residues. The CDR3 reads CSVEPRGTNEKLFF. Written as DNA, the CDR3 is TGCAGCGTTGAACCCCGGGGAACTAATGAAAAACTGTTTTTT. The full variable domain, with the rest looked up from reference TRBV29-1 and TRBJ1-4, is SAVISQKPSRDICQRGTSLTIQCQVDSQVTMMFWYRQQPGQSLTLIATANQGSEATYESGFVIDKFPISRPNLTFSTLTVSNMSPEDSSIYLCSVEPRGTNEKLFFGSGTQLSVL.

The chain recombines TRBV18 with TRBJ1-3, with a tentative D call TRBD1 (6 bases). Germline CDR1 reads KGHSH; CDR2 reads LQKENI. V lost 4 bases and J 4 bases, leaving 17 bases between the germline ends. The CDR3 is 16 amino acids. The CDR3: CASSRTGGREGNTIYF. The CDR3 coding sequence is TGTGCCAGCTCACGGACCGGGGGGCGCGAAGGAAACACCATATATTTT.

The chain employs TRBV5-1 and TRBJ1-1; tentative D call: TRBD1 (6 bases). This CDR3 region has 15 residues. V was cut by 1 base and J by 1 base, with 11 bases left in between. In germline, CDR1 is SGHRS, CDR2 YFSETQ. CDR3 amino acids: CASSLLAGENTEAFF. CDR3 DNA sequence: TGCGCCAGCAGCTTGTTGGCAGGGGAGAACACTGAAGCTTTCTTT.

The chain couples TRBV5-1 to TRBJ2-3; the D gene is possibly TRBD2 (6 bases). Trimming stripped 7 bases from V and 1 base from J, with 13 bases between. The CDR3 covers 14 residues. CDR1 and CDR2 (germline): SGHRS, YFSETQ. The CDR3 nucleotides are TGCGCCAGCTCCGGGGCGGGGCGCACAGATACGCAGTATTTT. It codes for CASSGAGRTDTQYF.

The V gene is TRBV11-2, the J gene TRBJ2-7; D perhaps matches TRBD1 (5 bases). Looked up from germline, CDR1 is SGHAT and CDR2 is FQNNGV. V lost 2 bases to trimming and J lost 1 base, with 12 bases between them. This CDR3 region has 15 residues. CDR3 in DNA: TGTGCCAGCAGCTTAAGCCGACAGACTTCCTACGAGCAGTACTTC. It encodes CASSLSRQTSYEQYF.

This clone came up once. The J gene is TRBJ2-7, the V gene TRBV11-2, with 7 positions matching TRBD1. Trimming removed 5 bases from V and 3 bases from J; junction bases left unmatched: 4. The CDR3 spans 13 residues. Germline CDR1 and CDR2: SGHAT and FQNNGV. CDR3 nucleotide sequence: TGTGCCAGCAGCCACAGGGGCGACTACGAGCAGTACTTC. Its protein is CASSHRGDYEQYF.

The chain joins TRBV2 to TRBJ1-2; D perhaps matches TRBD1 (5 bases). V was shortened by 3 bases and J by 3 bases, with 11 bases between the two germline ends. CDR1 is SNHLY and CDR2 is FYNNEI in the germline V gene. The CDR3 covers 14 residues. Here the CDR3 reads CASSDYGGDYGYTF. CDR3 in DNA: TGTGCCAGCAGTGACTACGGAGGGGACTATGGCTACACCTTC.

The chain employs TRBV6-5 and TRBJ2-3, with TRBD1 identical over 9 bases. With 7 bases clipped from V and 8 bases from J, the junction kept 13 bases outside the gene matches. Germline CDR1 is MNHEY and CDR2 is SVGAGI. This CDR3 is 15 amino acids long. The CDR3 region is CASIGATGGDRTQYF. CDR3 DNA sequence: TGTGCCAGCATAGGGGCGACAGGGGGGGACCGTACGCAGTATTTT.